A single sample gave rise to the 25 T cell receptor beta chains below, sequenced in a study of shared clonotypes between healthy human individuals. Produced via immunoSEQ multiplex PCR; TCRdb's table is partial and in-frame only. The sample carries about 980,000 clones, over 75% recorded once. Input material: memory CD4+ T cells sorted from blood. Subset indicated: CD45RA-negative fraction. Receptors were obtained from a man between 18 and 29 years old in good health.

This clone has more than one count but fewer than ten. J is TRBJ1-2 and V is TRBV5-4; D remains ambiguous. From germline, CDR1 is SGHNT and CDR2 YYREEE (reference sequence). CDR3 length equals 14 residues. The V gene lost 4 bases and the J gene lost 4 bases, with 14 bases spanning the gap. In DNA form, the CDR3 reads TGTGCCAGCAGCCAGGAGGGAGGAACCTATGGCTACACCTTC. It codes for CASSQEGGTYGYTF.

This chain uses TRBV2 with TRBJ2-7; D is perhaps TRBD1 (5 bases). V dropped 4 bases and J dropped 2 bases, with 9 bases sitting between them. The CDR3 totals 13 residues. CDR1 and CDR2 from the germline V gene are SNHLY and FYNNEI. The DNA for the CDR3 is TGTGCCAGCAGTGGGGCAGGGCCCTACGAGCAGTACTTC. Its protein product is CASSGAGPYEQYF. The whole variable domain, filled in from reference TRBV2 and TRBJ2-7, reads EPEVTQTPSHQVTQMGQEVILRCVPISNHLYFYWYRQILGQKVEFLVSFYNNEISEKSEIFDDQFSVERPDGSNFTLKIRSTKLEDSAMYFCASSGAGPYEQYFGPGTRLTVT.

The chain recombines TRBV6-6 with TRBJ1-2; D perhaps matches TRBD1 (5 bases). V shed 2 bases and J shed 8 bases, with 18 bases lying between them. The germline V gene encodes CDR1 MNHNY and CDR2 SVGAGI (reference sequence). The CDR3 has 15 residues. CDR3 residues: CASSYPLDRLEGYTF. The CDR3 DNA sequence: TGTGCCAGCAGTTACCCCTTAGACAGACTGGAAGGCTACACCTTC.

In the case of this clone: The likely explanation is a read error, given a far larger clone one base away. Other DNA sequences in this sample translate to the same CDR3. The chain links TRBV2 to TRBJ1-6; D unclear. CDR3 length equals 13 residues. Germline CDR1 SNHLY, CDR2 FYNNEI. The CDR3 loop is CASSAQNNSPLHF. The DNA for the CDR3 is TGTGCCAGCAGTGCCCAGAATAATTCACCCCTCCATTTT.

In this sample, this clone turned up once. The chain couples TRBV4-2 to TRBJ1-2; D gene unclear. The germline V gene encodes CDR1 LGHNA and CDR2 YNFKEQ. Trimming removed 1 base from V and 1 base from J, with 4 bases in between. The CDR3 consists of 13 residues. The CDR3 loop reads CASSQVGNYGYTF. The DNA for the CDR3 is TGTGCCAGCAGCCAAGTTGGTAACTATGGCTACACCTTC.

V usage is TRBV6-6 and J usage is TRBJ1-5; D uncertain. The CDR3 has 11 amino acids. V shed 4 bases and J shed 11 bases, with 9 bases lying between them. The germline V gene encodes CDR1 MNHNY and CDR2 SVGAGI (reference sequence). This chain's CDR3 is CASSSEVTQHF. In DNA, the CDR3 is TGTGCCAGCAGTTCTGAGGTGACCCAGCATTTT.

The chain links TRBV18 to TRBJ1-1; D is uncertain. V lost 3 bases and J lost 2, with 10 bases in between. The CDR3 runs 14 residues. Germline V gives CDR1 KGHSH, CDR2 LQKENI. DNA for the CDR3: TGTGCCAGCTCACCTCAAAAAGGAAACACTGAAGCTTTCTTT. It translates to CASSPQKGNTEAFF.

On this clone: It may be a read error: a sequence one base away is much more abundant. J is TRBJ1-2 and V is TRBV5-1; D not resolved. CDR3 length: 13 amino acids. Germline loops: CDR1 SGHRS, CDR2 YFSETQ. The V end lost 0 bases, the J end lost 3 bases, and 6 bases lay between the germline ends. The CDR3 loop reads CASSLERDYGYTF. The CDR3, as DNA: TGCGCCAGCAGCTTGGAGAGGGACTATGGCTACACCTTC. The whole variable domain, remainder taken from reference TRBV5-1 and TRBJ1-2, is KAGVTQTPRYLIKTRGQQVTLSCSPISGHRSVSWYQQTPGQGLQFLFEYFSETQRNKGNFPGRFSGRQFSNSRSEMNVSTLELGDSALYLCASSLERDYGYTFGSGTRLTVV.

The chain carries TRBV5-1 and TRBJ2-7; TRBD2 agrees at 12 bases. CDR1 and CDR2 (germline): SGHRS, YFSETQ. V dropped 5 bases and J dropped 5; count of bases not matched to a gene: 11. This CDR3 spans 16 amino acids. The DNA for the CDR3 is TGCGCCAGCAGAAGGACTAGCGGGACGGCGTACAACGAGCAGTACTTC. Encoded protein: CASRRTSGTAYNEQYF.

This clone has only one observation. This chain connects TRBV5-4 to TRBJ2-7; 15 nucleotides align to TRBD2. V was clipped by 4 bases and J by 6 bases; unmatched bases: 8. Germline CDR1 SGHNT, CDR2 YYREEE (reference sequence). The CDR3 spans 16 residues. DNA for the CDR3: TGTGCCAGCAGCGATGGACTAGCGGGAGGGCCGGGCGAGCAGTACTTC. Its protein is CASSDGLAGGPGEQYF. The full variable domain, rest sourced from reference TRBV5-4 and TRBJ2-7, is ETGVTQSPTHLIKTRGQQVTLRCSSQSGHNTVSWYQQALGQGPQFIFQYYREEENGRGNFPPRFSGLQFPNYSSELNVNALELDDSALYLCASSDGLAGGPGEQYFGPGTRLTVT.

This clone appeared once. A much bigger clone sits one base away, suggesting this may be a read error. The chain links TRBV28 to TRBJ2-3; 7 bases agree with TRBD2. CDR1 is MDHEN, CDR2 SYDVKM, per germline. V lost 2 bases to trimming and J lost 1 base; unmatched junction nucleotides: 0. The CDR3 is 14 residues long. CDR3 sequence: CASSLSGGTDTQYF. CDR3 coding DNA: TGTGCCAGCAGTTTAAGCGGGGGCACAGATACGCAGTATTTT.

This clone was found a few times. The chain couples TRBV5-6 to TRBJ1-5; 8 positions agree with TRBD1. This CDR3 is 13 amino acids long. V lost 4 bases, J lost 7 bases, and 4 bases stayed unmatched. CDR1 and CDR2 from the germline V gene are SGHDT and YYEEEE. Here the CDR3 reads CASSQGANQPQHF. The CDR3 DNA reads TGTGCCAGCAGCCAGGGGGCGAACCAGCCCCAGCATTTT.

This clone was seen a handful of times. The chain couples TRBV6-1 to TRBJ1-2, with D perhaps TRBD1 (6 bases). The CDR3 length is 14 residues. Germline V gives CDR1 MNHNS, CDR2 SASEGT. V gave up 2 bases and J gave up 8 bases, with 15 bases separating them. CDR3 in DNA: TGTGCCAGCAGTGAAAACGAAGGGGGTAGGGGCTACACCTTC. Residues: CASSENEGGRGYTF.

This rearrangement joins TRBV11-1 to TRBJ2-1, with 7 nucleotides matching TRBD1. Germline CDR1 SGHAT, CDR2 FQDESV (reference sequence). V shed 5 bases, J shed 10 bases, and the junction held 5 bases outside the gene matches. This CDR3 is 12 amino acids long. The CDR3 loop is CASSIDRDEQFF. The CDR3 nucleotides are TGTGCCAGCAGCATCGACAGGGACGAGCAGTTCTTC.

The chain employs TRBV19 and TRBJ2-4, with a weak D call TRBD1 (6 bases). Germline loops: CDR1 LNHDA, CDR2 SQIVND (reference sequence). Deletions cut 2 bases from V and 0 bases from J, with 11 bases between. This CDR3 contains 16 residues. This chain's CDR3 is CASSINRDLAKNIQYF. The CDR3 DNA sequence: TGTGCCAGTAGTATAAACAGGGATCTAGCCAAAAACATTCAGTACTTC. The full variable domain, completed using reference TRBV19 and TRBJ2-4, is DGGITQSPKYLFRKEGQNVTLSCEQNLNHDAMYWYRQDPGQGLRLIYYSQIVNDFQKGDIAEGYSVSREKKESFPLTVTSAQKNPTAFYLCASSINRDLAKNIQYFGAGTRLSVL.

The chain joins TRBV7-9 to TRBJ2-1; TRBD1 aligns across 7 bases. The CDR3 has 19 residues. Trimming cost V 5 bases and J 0 bases; bases outside gene matches: 16. The V gene's germline CDR1 is SEHNR and CDR2 FQNEAQ (reference sequence). The CDR3 bases are TGTGCCAGCAGCCCCCGCCCTAGGGGGCCCTCGAGCTCCTACAATGAGCAGTTCTTC. This gives the protein CASSPRPRGPSSSYNEQFF. Drawing the rest from reference TRBV7-9 and TRBJ2-1, the complete variable domain is DTGVSQNPRHKITKRGQNVTFRCDPISEHNRLYWYRQTLGQGPEFLTYFQNEAQLEKSRLLSDRFSAERPKGSFSTLEIQRTEQGDSAMYLCASSPRPRGPSSSYNEQFFGPGTRLTVL.

With regard to this clone: A far larger clone is one base from this, pointing to a likely read error. In the same sample, other DNA sequences code for this CDR3. This chain connects TRBV7-2 to TRBJ2-5; D gene unclear. In germline, CDR1 is SGHTA, CDR2 FQGNSA. This CDR3 spans 12 amino acids. Trimming shortened V by 5 bases and J by 0 bases, and 4 bases separated the two germline ends. CDR3 region: CASSRDQETQYF. CDR3 coding DNA: TGTGCCAGCAGCAGGGACCAAGAGACCCAGTACTTC.

The chain joins TRBV18 to TRBJ1-1, with D maybe TRBD1 (5 bases). This CDR3 has 16 residues. The germline V gene has CDR1 KGHSH and CDR2 LQKENI. Trimming removed 6 bases at V and 1 base at J, with 18 bases between. The CDR3 here is CASSPQGGAKNTEAFF. In DNA, the CDR3 is TGTGCCAGCTCCCCTCAAGGAGGGGCGAAGAACACTGAAGCTTTCTTT.

The chain joins TRBV27 to TRBJ1-3; perhaps TRBD1 as D (5 bases). V was cut by 3 bases and J by 8 bases, with 11 bases left in between. Germline CDR1 reads MNHEY; CDR2 reads SMNVEV (reference sequence). The CDR3 spans 13 residues. The CDR3 coding sequence is TGTGCCAGCAGTTTCAGGGAAGGAGACACCATATATTTT. Encoded protein: CASSFREGDTIYF.

V is TRBV5-1 and J is TRBJ2-1; D is unclear. The germline gives CDR1 SGHRS, CDR2 YFSETQ. CDR3 length: 15 residues. Trimming shortened V by 4 bases and J by 1 base, and 12 bases separated the two germline ends. Here the CDR3 reads CASSPVGLSYNEQFF. The CDR3 DNA follows: TGCGCCAGCAGCCCGGTCGGCCTATCCTACAATGAGCAGTTCTTC.

The chain is built from TRBV6-1 and TRBJ2-2; unclear D gene. Trimming removed 4 bases from V and 4 bases from J, with 10 bases in between. This CDR3 is built from 14 residues. Per germline, CDR1 MNHNS and CDR2 SASEGT. The CDR3 spells CASSAYMSTGELFF. For the CDR3, the DNA is TGTGCCAGCAGTGCCTACATGTCCACCGGGGAGCTGTTTTTT.

This clone has just one count. The rearrangement links TRBV6-6 to TRBJ2-7, with a possible D match to TRBD2 (5 bases). With 6 bases removed from V and 5 bases from J, the gap between germline ends came to 11 bases. This CDR3 has 12 amino acids. Germline assignment: CDR1 MNHNY and CDR2 SVGAGI (reference sequence). CDR3 residues: CASSRERHEQYF. CDR3 sequence (DNA): TGTGCCAGCAGCCGAGAGCGGCACGAGCAGTACTTC.

As for this clone: One end of the junction does not line up with germline, which may come from a read error. V gene TRBV9 combines with J gene TRBJ1-2; weak D call: TRBD1 (6 bases). The CDR3 runs 15 residues. Germline loops: CDR1 SGDLS, CDR2 YYNGEE. The CDR3 sequence: CASTDSPGTFLTLAF. Written as DNA, the CDR3 is TGTGCCAGCACCGATAGCCCAGGGACATTCCTTACGTTGGCCTTC.

Details on this clone: This specimen includes other DNA sequences encoding the same CDR3. This chain links TRBV29-1 with TRBJ2-7; D not certain. The germline V and J ends were trimmed by 4 bases and 2 bases, with 12 bases remaining between them. The CDR3 is 13 amino acids. Looked up from germline, CDR1 is SQVTM and CDR2 is ANQGSEA. This CDR3 reads CSVVRAGAYEQYF. CDR3 DNA sequence: TGCAGCGTTGTTCGGGCAGGAGCCTACGAGCAGTACTTC.

This chain uses TRBV6-6 with TRBJ2-7, with D hard to call. The V end lost 6 bases, the J end lost 0 bases, and 6 bases lay between the germline ends. This CDR3 has 12 amino acids. CDR1 and CDR2 from the germline V gene are MNHNY and SVGAGI (reference sequence). CDR3 coding DNA: TGTGCCAGCAGCCTGAACTCCTACGAGCAGTACTTC. This codes for CASSLNSYEQYF.